Following are 30 T cell receptor beta chains from one sample sequenced in a study of cytotoxic CD8 clonotypes in ibrutinib-treated CLL (dated by TCRdb to the early 2020s). To prepare the library, the immunoSEQ multiplex PCR assay was applied. TCRdb stores this immuneACCESS table with in-frame sequences only. Part of the clones is absent; in the studies checked, under half of the shortfall reflects unresolved V genes, and no reason is known for the rest. The sample data list 40,000 or so clones, and roughly 49% of these were observed just once. The ten largest clones take up 18% of the sample. The sequences come from PBMCs, collected before ibrutinib treatment. Receptor source: a human donor with chronic lymphocytic leukemia.

V and J are TRBV2 and TRBJ2-7; 10 bases map to TRBD1. The germline V gene has CDR1 SNHLY and CDR2 FYNNEI. The J segment lost 4 bases and the V segment lost 7 bases, leaving 7 bases of the junction unmatched. The CDR3 spans 14 residues. This CDR3 reads CASITTGGRYEQYF. The DNA for the CDR3 is TGTGCCAGCATTACGACAGGGGGCCGATACGAGCAGTACTTC.

V and J are TRBV6-6 and TRBJ1-2; 8 bases fit TRBD1. The CDR3 is made up of 15 amino acids. Germline trimming cut 10 bases from V and 2 bases from J; bases unmatched to any gene: 12. CDR1 is MNHNY and CDR2 is SVGAGI in the germline V gene (reference sequence). CDR3 DNA: TGTGCCACCTCACTCCCGGGACAGGCAAACTATGGCTACACCTTC. This translates into CATSLPGQANYGYTF.

The chain couples TRBV28 to TRBJ1-2; D is unclear. Trimming took off 8 bases at V and 2 bases at J, with 12 bases between the two ends. This CDR3 is built from 13 residues. Germline-derived CDR1 and CDR2 are MDHEN and SYDVKM. The CDR3 loop is CASALLRNYGYTF. The CDR3 DNA follows: TGTGCCAGCGCTTTGCTCAGGAACTATGGCTACACCTTC.

This chain connects TRBV7-9 to TRBJ2-3, with 9 bases lining up with TRBD2. The V gene's germline CDR1 is SEHNR and CDR2 FQNEAQ (reference sequence). This CDR3 has 15 residues. The V and J ends lost 5 bases and 7 bases, in that order; junction bases with no gene match: 10. The CDR3: CASSLLGGGVNTQYF. In DNA form, the CDR3 reads TGTGCCAGCAGCCTCCTAGGCGGGGGGGTGAATACGCAGTATTTT.

The V gene is TRBV9, the J gene TRBJ1-4, with D uncertain. The germline V gene encodes CDR1 SGDLS and CDR2 YYNGEE. Between the trimmed V and J ends, which lost 0 bases and 4 bases, there was a span of 22 bases. The CDR3 runs 19 residues. CDR3 nucleotide sequence: TGTGCCAGCAGCGTAGCCGCGGGTCCAGACCAAGATTTTAATGAAAAACTGTTTTTT. Amino acids: CASSVAAGPDQDFNEKLFF.

This clone was seen a few times. J is TRBJ2-7 and V is TRBV18, with 12 bases identical to TRBD1. The CDR3 spans 15 residues. Germline V lookup: CDR1 KGHSH, CDR2 LQKENI. Germline trimming cut 1 base from V and 4 bases from J; bases unmatched to any gene: 2. CDR3 region: CASSPLGQGAYEQYF. The CDR3 DNA reads TGTGCCAGCTCACCACTGGGACAGGGGGCTTACGAGCAGTACTTC. Based on the CDR3 plus reference TRBV18 and TRBJ2-7, the full variable domain is NAGVMQNPRHLVRRRGQEARLRCSPMKGHSHVYWYRQLPEEGLKFMVYLQKENIIDESGMPKERFSAEFPKEGPSILRIQQVVRGDSAAYFCASSPLGQGAYEQYFGPGTRLTVT.

The rearrangement joins TRBV10-2 to TRBJ2-2; D call uncertain. The germline V and J ends were trimmed by 6 bases and 4 bases, with 9 bases remaining between them. Germline V CDR1 and CDR2: WSHSY, SAAADI. CDR3 length: 13 amino acids. The CDR3 spells CASRPLSTGELFF. CDR3 in DNA: TGCGCCAGCAGGCCCCTGAGCACCGGGGAGCTGTTTTTT.

This clone appeared a few times. This chain joins TRBV7-9 and TRBJ2-7; D call uncertain. Germline values: CDR1 SEHNR, CDR2 FQNEAQ (reference sequence). V shed 0 bases and J shed 4 bases, with 7 bases lying between them. This CDR3 has 13 amino acids. The CDR3 nucleotides are TGTGCCAGCAGCTTAGCGGGGAAATACGAGCAGTACTTC. Protein product: CASSLAGKYEQYF.

This clone was seen only a few times. The chain links TRBV19 to TRBJ1-2, with 7 bases lining up with TRBD1. Germline CDR1 reads LNHDA; CDR2 reads SQIVND (reference sequence). V shed 4 bases, J shed 2 bases, and the junction held 7 bases outside the gene matches. CDR3 length: 15 amino acids. The CDR3 here is CASSRQGGVNYGYTF. CDR3 bases: TGTGCCAGTAGTAGACAAGGGGGCGTGAACTATGGCTACACCTTC.

The CDR3 loop reads CASTGPGANVLTF. CDR3 sequence (DNA): TGCGCCAGCACAGGGCCTGGGGCCAACGTCCTGACTTTC. The J gene is TRBJ2-6, the V gene TRBV5-1; tentatively, D is TRBD1 (5 bases). V lost 6 bases to trimming and J lost 2 bases, with 6 bases between them. The CDR3 has 13 residues. The germline CDR1 and CDR2 sequences are SGHRS and YFSETQ.

The chain combines TRBV7-6 with TRBJ2-3; D call uncertain. Germline CDR1 is SGHVS and CDR2 is FNYEAQ. The CDR3 length is 13 residues. V gave up 6 bases and J gave up 4 bases, with 11 bases separating them. The CDR3 protein is CASSLPPADTQYF. The CDR3 DNA follows: TGTGCCAGCAGTCTCCCCCCCGCAGATACGCAGTATTTT.

In nucleotides, the CDR3 is TGTGCCAGCATTCCACAGGGAGGGGGTGAAAAACTGTTTTTT. This codes for CASIPQGGGEKLFF. The genes are TRBV6-6 and TRBJ1-4; D is perhaps TRBD1 (6 bases). The V gene lost 7 bases and the J gene lost 7 bases, with 16 bases spanning the gap. The V gene's germline CDR1 is MNHNY and CDR2 SVGAGI (reference sequence). The CDR3 extends over 14 amino acids.

The chain is built from TRBV7-9 and TRBJ1-1; no definite D call. The CDR3 consists of 14 residues. Germline CDR1 and CDR2: SEHNR and FQNEAQ (reference sequence). The V end lost 5 bases, the J end lost 1 base, and 11 bases lay between the germline ends. The CDR3 DNA reads TGTGCCAGCAGCCCTCGACGCGGGAACACTGAAGCTTTCTTT. Encoded protein: CASSPRRGNTEAFF.

The chain links TRBV9 to TRBJ2-1, with 10 bases matching TRBD1. Germline CDR1 SGDLS, CDR2 YYNGEE. V lost 5 bases to trimming and J lost 9 bases; unmatched junction nucleotides: 14. The CDR3 has 16 amino acids. CDR3 region: CASRGPGTGDHGEQFF. CDR3 bases: TGTGCCAGCAGGGGGCCCGGGACAGGGGATCACGGTGAGCAGTTCTTC.

This clone showed up just a few times. The V call is TRBV6-5, the J call TRBJ1-2; D is ambiguous. The germline CDR1 and CDR2 sequences are MNHEY and SVGAGI. Trimming took 6 bases from V and 1 from J, leaving 15 bases between them. The CDR3 length is 15 residues. In DNA, the CDR3 is TGTGCCAGCAGCAACACCGACGGAGATAACTATGGCTACACCTTC. Translating gives CASSNTDGDNYGYTF.

The DNA of the CDR3 is TGTGCCAGCAGTTACTCGATCGGGGGGGCGGCCGGGGAGCTGTTTTTT. Translating gives CASSYSIGGAAGELFF. The chain is built from TRBV6-5 and TRBJ2-2, with 8 bases matching TRBD2. The V gene end was trimmed by 0 bases and the J gene end by 6 bases; junction bases not matched to a gene: 6. The CDR3 spans 16 residues. Germline CDR1 and CDR2: MNHEY and SVGAGI.

The chain employs TRBV10-3 and TRBJ1-5, with D perhaps matching TRBD1 (6 bases). Trimming cost V 8 bases and J 6 bases, with 14 bases left between them. The V gene's germline CDR1 is ENHRY and CDR2 SYGVKD. There are 13 residues in the CDR3. The CDR3 bases are TGTGCCATCGGATACAGGGTGGGTCAGCCCCAGCATTTT. Its translation is CAIGYRVGQPQHF.

This clone is medium-sized in the sample. This chain links TRBV7-9 with TRBJ2-7; D gene unclear. V was pared by 6 bases and J by 1 base, with 4 bases between. CDR3 length: 11 residues. CDR1 and CDR2 (germline): SEHNR, FQNEAQ (reference sequence). The CDR3: CASRQSYEQYF. The CDR3 nucleotides read TGTGCCAGCAGGCAATCCTACGAGCAGTACTTC.

The chain recombines TRBV9 with TRBJ2-5; no definite D call. V was pared by 4 bases and J by 0 bases, with 1 base between. CDR1 SGDLS and CDR2 YYNGEE come from the germline V gene. The CDR3 is 11 residues long. CDR3 coding DNA: TGTGCCAGCAGCAACCAAGAGACCCAGTACTTC. Protein product: CASSNQETQYF.

The V and J genes are TRBV2 and TRBJ1-2; the D gene is possibly TRBD1 (6 bases). The V gene's germline CDR1 is SNHLY and CDR2 FYNNEI. The CDR3 totals 13 residues. The V and J ends lost 1 base and 4 bases respectively, with 7 bases between them. The DNA for the CDR3 is TGTGCCAGCAGTGAAGTGGGGGCCTATGGCTACACCTTC. As protein: CASSEVGAYGYTF.

This chain joins TRBV27 and TRBJ1-2; D gene unclear. Deletions cut 2 bases from V and 4 bases from J, with 17 bases between. CDR1 and CDR2 (germline): MNHEY, SMNVEV (reference sequence). There are 16 residues in the CDR3. The CDR3 DNA follows: TGTGCCAGCAGTTTAATGCGGGGAATAAGTATCTATGGCTACACCTTC. It yields the protein CASSLMRGISIYGYTF.

As DNA, the CDR3 is TGTGCCAGCAGCTCGAGCACTAGCGGTCGGGAGACCCAGTACTTC. Amino acid sequence: CASSSSTSGRETQYF. The chain carries TRBV11-1 and TRBJ2-5; TRBD2 aligns across 8 bases. The trim removed 4 bases at V and 5 bases at J, leaving 9 bases unmatched. The V gene's germline CDR1 is SGHAT and CDR2 FQDESV (reference sequence). CDR3 length equals 15 residues. Together with reference TRBV11-1 and TRBJ2-5, the CDR3 gives the full variable domain: EAEVAQSPRYKITEKSQAVAFWCDPISGHATLYWYRQILGQGPELLVQFQDESVVDDSQLPKDRFSAERLKGVDSTLKIQPAELGDSAMYLCASSSSTSGRETQYFGPGTRLLVL.

The V and J genes are TRBV4-1 and TRBJ2-6, with TRBD2 matching over 10 bases. The CDR3 extends over 18 amino acids. J was trimmed by 3 bases and V by 2 bases; bases with no gene match: 7. Germline CDR1 is MGHRA and CDR2 is YSYEKL. The CDR3 DNA reads TGCGCCAGCAGCCAAACACCTAGCGGGGGTTTTGGGGCCAACGTCCTGACTTTC. As protein: CASSQTPSGGFGANVLTF.

The V and J genes are TRBV9 and TRBJ1-2; D is undetermined. V was cut by 4 bases and J by 1 base, with 23 bases left in between. Germline CDR1 is SGDLS and CDR2 is YYNGEE. This CDR3 is 18 amino acids long. CDR3 region: CASSPAAGGRLVNYGYTF. CDR3 nucleotide sequence: TGTGCCAGCAGCCCGGCGGCCGGAGGTCGGTTAGTTAACTATGGCTACACCTTC.

This clone was seen a single time. The rearrangement links TRBV15 to TRBJ2-5; no firm D call. Germline V CDR1 and CDR2: LNHNV, YYDKDF (reference sequence). The CDR3 consists of 12 residues. V was pared by 5 bases and J by 5 bases, with 9 bases between. CDR3 sequence (DNA): TGTGCCACCAGCCGTCCGCGGGAGACCCAGTACTTC. Encoded protein: CATSRPRETQYF.

Here the CDR3 reads CASSPSVGTGGSRYEQYF. Here the CDR3 DNA reads TGCGCCAGCAGCCCCTCCGTGGGGACAGGGGGTTCAAGGTACGAGCAGTACTTC. The chain links TRBV5-1 to TRBJ2-7, with 11 positions matching TRBD1. CDR3 size: 18 residues. Trimming took 4 bases from V and 4 from J; bases not matched to a gene: 16. Germline V gene lookup returns CDR1 SGHRS and CDR2 YFSETQ. Full variable domain (remainder filled in from reference TRBV5-1 and TRBJ2-7): KAGVTQTPRYLIKTRGQQVTLSCSPISGHRSVSWYQQTPGQGLQFLFEYFSETQRNKGNFPGRFSGRQFSNSRSEMNVSTLELGDSALYLCASSPSVGTGGSRYEQYFGPGTRLTVT.

The J gene is TRBJ2-5, the V gene TRBV6-5, with D maybe TRBD2 (6 bases). Trimming took 0 bases from V and 5 from J, leaving 16 bases between them. Germline V gene lookup returns CDR1 MNHEY and CDR2 SVGAGI. The CDR3 runs to 16 residues. The CDR3 bases are TGTGCCAGCAGTTACTCGACTAGGGGTTGGGGGGAGACCCAGTACTTC. Its protein product is CASSYSTRGWGETQYF.

The J gene is TRBJ1-1, the V gene TRBV5-1; D gene unclear. V lost 5 bases, J lost 2 bases, and 13 bases lay in between. The germline V gene encodes CDR1 SGHRS and CDR2 YFSETQ. The CDR3 contains 14 residues. The CDR3 DNA reads TGCGCCAGCAGATCGACGGTCACAAACACTGAAGCTTTCTTT. It yields the protein CASRSTVTNTEAFF.

The chain combines TRBV4-1 with TRBJ2-1; 7 bases are a match to TRBD1. Germline values: CDR1 MGHRA, CDR2 YSYEKL. CDR3 length equals 15 residues. J was trimmed by 7 bases and V by 1 base; bases with no gene match: 7. CDR3 sequence (DNA): TGCGCCAGCAGCCAAGCGGGACAGCAGGCAAATGAGCAGTTCTTC. Residues: CASSQAGQQANEQFF.

V is TRBV9 and J is TRBJ2-7; 8 bases fit TRBD2. In germline, CDR1 is SGDLS, CDR2 YYNGEE. The CDR3 runs 13 residues. V dropped 4 bases and J dropped 2; count of bases not matched to a gene: 2. The CDR3 DNA follows: TGTGCCAGCAGCCAGGGACTAGCCTACGAGCAGTACTTC. Protein product: CASSQGLAYEQYF.